Below are 2 T cell receptor beta chains sequenced from a single sample in a study of STAT5B mutations in CD4+ large granular lymphocyte leukemia. Repertoires were generated with immunoSEQ multiplex PCR, while TCRdb's copy carries only in-frame clones and drops some. Found here are roughly 29,000 clones, 60% to 85% of them singletons; the top ten hold under 1.2%. The specimen sequenced was CD4+ T cells from blood buffy coats. These TCRs come from a human donor in good health.

DNA of the CDR3: TGTGCCAGCAGTTACTCGAGAGGGGGCGATGGCTACACCTTC. This encodes CASSYSRGGDGYTF. V usage is TRBV6-5 and J usage is TRBJ1-2; TRBD1 matches at 7 bases. Per germline, CDR1 MNHEY and CDR2 SVGAGI. The CDR3 consists of 14 residues. Trimming removed 0 bases from V and 6 bases from J; junction bases left unmatched: 4.

This rearrangement joins TRBV7-8 to TRBJ2-3; 9 bases fit TRBD1. Germline V lookup: CDR1 SGHVS, CDR2 FQNEAQ. The CDR3 contains 16 residues. J lost 4 bases, V lost 1 base, and 6 bases had no gene match. CDR3 region: CASSLEGGQGADTQYF. The CDR3 DNA sequence: TGTGCCAGCAGCTTAGAGGGGGGACAGGGAGCAGATACGCAGTATTTT.